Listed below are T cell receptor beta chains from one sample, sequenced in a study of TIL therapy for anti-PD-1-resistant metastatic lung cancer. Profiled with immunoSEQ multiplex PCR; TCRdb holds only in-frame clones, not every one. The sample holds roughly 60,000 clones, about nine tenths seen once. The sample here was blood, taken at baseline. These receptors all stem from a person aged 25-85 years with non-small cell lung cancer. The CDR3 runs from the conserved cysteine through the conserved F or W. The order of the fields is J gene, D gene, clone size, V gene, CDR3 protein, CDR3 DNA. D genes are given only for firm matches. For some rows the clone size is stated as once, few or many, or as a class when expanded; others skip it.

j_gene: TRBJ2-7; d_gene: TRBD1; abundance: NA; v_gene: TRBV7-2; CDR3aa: CASSPSTGTGYEQYF; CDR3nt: TGTGCCAGCAGCCCTTCCACCGGGACAGGGTACGAGCAGTACTTC
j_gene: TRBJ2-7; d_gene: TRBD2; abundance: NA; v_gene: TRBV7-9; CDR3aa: CASRREGSYEQYF; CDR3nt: TGTGCCAGCAGGCGGGAGGGCTCCTACGAGCAGTACTTC
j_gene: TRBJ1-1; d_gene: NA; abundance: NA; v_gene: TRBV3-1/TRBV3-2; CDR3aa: CASSQPGAGAEAFF; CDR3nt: TGTGCCAGCAGCCAACCAGGGGCTGGTGCTGAAGCTTTCTTT
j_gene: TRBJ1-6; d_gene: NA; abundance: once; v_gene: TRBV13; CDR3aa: CASSKDLSYNSPLHF; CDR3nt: TGTGCCAGCAGTAAGGACCTCTCCTATAATTCACCCCTCCACTTT
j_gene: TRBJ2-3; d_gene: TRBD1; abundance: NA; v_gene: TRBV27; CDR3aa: CASSSHRGFDTQYF; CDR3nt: TGTGCCAGCAGTTCCCACAGGGGCTTTGATACGCAGTATTTT
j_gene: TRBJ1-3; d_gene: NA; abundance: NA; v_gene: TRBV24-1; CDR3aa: CATSDGSGNTIYF; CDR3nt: TGTGCCACCAGTGATGGCTCTGGAAACACCATATATTTT
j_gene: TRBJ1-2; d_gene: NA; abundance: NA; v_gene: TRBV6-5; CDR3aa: CASSYFPGISYGYTF; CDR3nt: TGTGCCAGCAGTTACTTTCCGGGGATTAGTTATGGCTACACCTTC
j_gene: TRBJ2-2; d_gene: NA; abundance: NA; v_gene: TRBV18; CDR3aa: CASSSSNSGWSTGELFF; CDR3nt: TGTGCCAGCTCATCATCGAACAGCGGATGGAGCACCGGGGAGCTGTTTTTT
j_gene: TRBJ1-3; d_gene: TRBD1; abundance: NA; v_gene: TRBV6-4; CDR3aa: CASSRSQGASGNTIYF; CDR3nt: TGTGCCAGCAGCCGATCACAGGGGGCGTCGGGAAACACCATATATTTT
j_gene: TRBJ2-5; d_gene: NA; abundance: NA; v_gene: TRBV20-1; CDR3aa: CSASSMGQQETQYF; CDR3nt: TGCAGTGCTAGTTCAATGGGGCAGCAAGAGACCCAGTACTTC
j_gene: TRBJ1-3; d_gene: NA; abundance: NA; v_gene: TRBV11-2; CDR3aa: CASSLGPRVSGNTIYF; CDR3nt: TGTGCCAGCAGCTTAGGCCCGCGTGTCTCTGGAAACACCATATATTTT
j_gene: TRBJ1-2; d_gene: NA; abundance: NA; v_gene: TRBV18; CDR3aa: CASSPPNRDLVDYGYTF; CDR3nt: TGTGCCAGCTCACCACCTAACAGGGACCTGGTAGACTATGGCTACACCTTC
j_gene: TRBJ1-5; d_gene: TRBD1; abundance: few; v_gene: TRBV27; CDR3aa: CASRPGQGGGQPQHF; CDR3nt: TGTGCCAGCAGGCCGGGACAGGGCGGTGGACAGCCCCAGCATTTT
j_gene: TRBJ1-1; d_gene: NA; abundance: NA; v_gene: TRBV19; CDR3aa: CASSTPGGGIEAFF; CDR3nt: TGTGCCAGTAGCACCCCGGGGGGGGGAATTGAGGCTTTCTTT
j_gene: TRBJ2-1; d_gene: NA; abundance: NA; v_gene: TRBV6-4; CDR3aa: CASSPRAYNEQFF; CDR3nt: TGTGCCAGCAGTCCGCGGGCCTACAATGAGCAGTTCTTC
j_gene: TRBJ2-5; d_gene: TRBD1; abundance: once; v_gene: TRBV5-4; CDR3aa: CASKRQGGTETQYF; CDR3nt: TGTGCCAGCAAAAGACAGGGTGGAACAGAGACCCAGTACTTC
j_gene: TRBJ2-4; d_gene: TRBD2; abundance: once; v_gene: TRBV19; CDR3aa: CASSIRTSGRAIAKNIQYF; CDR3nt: TGTGCCAGTAGTATCAGGACTAGCGGGAGGGCCATAGCCAAAAACATTCAGTACTTC
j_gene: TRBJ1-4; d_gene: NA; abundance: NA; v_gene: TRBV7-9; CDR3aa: CASTSGRATNEKLFF; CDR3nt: TGTGCCAGCACCTCAGGCAGGGCAACTAATGAAAAACTGTTTTTT
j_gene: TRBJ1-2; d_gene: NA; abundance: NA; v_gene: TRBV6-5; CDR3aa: CASGPNPDYGYTF; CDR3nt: TGTGCCAGCGGGCCCAATCCGGACTATGGCTACACCTTC
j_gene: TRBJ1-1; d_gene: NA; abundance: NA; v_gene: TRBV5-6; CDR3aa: CASSLGFRGVTEAFF; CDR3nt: TGTGCCAGCAGCTTGGGATTCAGGGGAGTCACTGAAGCTTTCTTT
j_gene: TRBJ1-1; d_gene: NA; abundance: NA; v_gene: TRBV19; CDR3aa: CASSIDNLNTEAFF; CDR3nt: TGTGCCAGTAGTATTGACAACTTAAACACTGAAGCTTTCTTT
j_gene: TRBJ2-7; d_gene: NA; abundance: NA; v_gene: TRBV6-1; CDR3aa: CASSEASYEQYF; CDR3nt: TGTGCCAGCAGTGAAGCTTCGTACGAGCAGTACTTC
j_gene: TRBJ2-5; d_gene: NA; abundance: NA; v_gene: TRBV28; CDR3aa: CASSLQRDTALGTQYF; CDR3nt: TGTGCCAGCAGTTTACAGCGGGACACCGCCTTGGGGACCCAGTACTTC
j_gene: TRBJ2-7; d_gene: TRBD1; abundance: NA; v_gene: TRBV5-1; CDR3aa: CASSYDRGQYYEQYF; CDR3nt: TGCGCCAGCAGCTACGACAGGGGGCAGTACTACGAGCAGTACTTC
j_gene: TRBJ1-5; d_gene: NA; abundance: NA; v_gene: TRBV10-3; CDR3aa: CAISESAGGMSNQPQHF; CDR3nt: TGTGCCATCAGTGAGTCCGCGGGGGGGATGAGCAATCAGCCCCAGCATTTT
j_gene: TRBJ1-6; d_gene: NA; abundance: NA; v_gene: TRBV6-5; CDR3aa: CASSSIRRAESPLHF; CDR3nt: TGTGCCAGCAGTTCAATAAGGAGGGCCGAGTCACCCCTCCACTTT
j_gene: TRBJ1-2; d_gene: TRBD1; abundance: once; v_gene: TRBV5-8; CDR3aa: CASSLAQTGAFYGYTF; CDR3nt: TGTGCCAGCAGCTTGGCCCAGACAGGGGCGTTTTATGGCTACACCTTC
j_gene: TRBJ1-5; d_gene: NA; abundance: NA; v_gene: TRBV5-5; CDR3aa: CASSLDGSYNQPQHF; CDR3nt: TGTGCCAGCAGCTTGGATGGCAGCTACAATCAGCCCCAGCATTTT
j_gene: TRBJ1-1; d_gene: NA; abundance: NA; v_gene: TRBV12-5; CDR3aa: CASGLVLFARGKGRAEAFF; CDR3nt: TGTGCTAGTGGTTTGGTATTATTTGCTCGAGGTAAGGGTAGGGCTGAAGCTTTCTTT
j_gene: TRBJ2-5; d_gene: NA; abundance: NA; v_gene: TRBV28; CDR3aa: CASRLPRYQETQYF; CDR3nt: TGTGCCAGCAGATTACCCCGGTACCAAGAGACCCAGTACTTC
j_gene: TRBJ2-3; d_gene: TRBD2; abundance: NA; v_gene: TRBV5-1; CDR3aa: CASSVLAGGRADTQYF; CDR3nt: TGCGCCAGCAGCGTTTTAGCGGGGGGACGAGCAGATACGCAGTATTTT
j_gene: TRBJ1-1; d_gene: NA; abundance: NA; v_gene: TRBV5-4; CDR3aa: CASSRDGVNTEAFF; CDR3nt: TGTGCCAGCAGCCGGGACGGAGTGAACACTGAAGCTTTCTTT
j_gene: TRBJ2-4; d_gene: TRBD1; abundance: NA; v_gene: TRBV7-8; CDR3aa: CASSARQGFIAKNIQYF; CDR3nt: TGTGCCAGCAGCGCCCGACAGGGGTTCATTGCCAAAAACATTCAGTACTTC
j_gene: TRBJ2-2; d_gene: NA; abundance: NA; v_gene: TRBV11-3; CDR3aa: CASSLGTGELFF; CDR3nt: TGTGCCAGCAGCCTCGGGACCGGGGAGCTGTTTTTT
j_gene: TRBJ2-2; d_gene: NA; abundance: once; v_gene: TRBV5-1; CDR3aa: CASSLVGHTNTGELFF; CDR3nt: TGCGCCAGCAGCTTGGTGGGACACACGAACACCGGGGAGCTGTTTTTT
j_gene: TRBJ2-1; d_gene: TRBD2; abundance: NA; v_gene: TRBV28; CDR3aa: CASSLWTSGSGNEQFF; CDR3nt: TGTGCCAGCAGTCTTTGGACTAGCGGGAGTGGCAATGAGCAGTTCTTC